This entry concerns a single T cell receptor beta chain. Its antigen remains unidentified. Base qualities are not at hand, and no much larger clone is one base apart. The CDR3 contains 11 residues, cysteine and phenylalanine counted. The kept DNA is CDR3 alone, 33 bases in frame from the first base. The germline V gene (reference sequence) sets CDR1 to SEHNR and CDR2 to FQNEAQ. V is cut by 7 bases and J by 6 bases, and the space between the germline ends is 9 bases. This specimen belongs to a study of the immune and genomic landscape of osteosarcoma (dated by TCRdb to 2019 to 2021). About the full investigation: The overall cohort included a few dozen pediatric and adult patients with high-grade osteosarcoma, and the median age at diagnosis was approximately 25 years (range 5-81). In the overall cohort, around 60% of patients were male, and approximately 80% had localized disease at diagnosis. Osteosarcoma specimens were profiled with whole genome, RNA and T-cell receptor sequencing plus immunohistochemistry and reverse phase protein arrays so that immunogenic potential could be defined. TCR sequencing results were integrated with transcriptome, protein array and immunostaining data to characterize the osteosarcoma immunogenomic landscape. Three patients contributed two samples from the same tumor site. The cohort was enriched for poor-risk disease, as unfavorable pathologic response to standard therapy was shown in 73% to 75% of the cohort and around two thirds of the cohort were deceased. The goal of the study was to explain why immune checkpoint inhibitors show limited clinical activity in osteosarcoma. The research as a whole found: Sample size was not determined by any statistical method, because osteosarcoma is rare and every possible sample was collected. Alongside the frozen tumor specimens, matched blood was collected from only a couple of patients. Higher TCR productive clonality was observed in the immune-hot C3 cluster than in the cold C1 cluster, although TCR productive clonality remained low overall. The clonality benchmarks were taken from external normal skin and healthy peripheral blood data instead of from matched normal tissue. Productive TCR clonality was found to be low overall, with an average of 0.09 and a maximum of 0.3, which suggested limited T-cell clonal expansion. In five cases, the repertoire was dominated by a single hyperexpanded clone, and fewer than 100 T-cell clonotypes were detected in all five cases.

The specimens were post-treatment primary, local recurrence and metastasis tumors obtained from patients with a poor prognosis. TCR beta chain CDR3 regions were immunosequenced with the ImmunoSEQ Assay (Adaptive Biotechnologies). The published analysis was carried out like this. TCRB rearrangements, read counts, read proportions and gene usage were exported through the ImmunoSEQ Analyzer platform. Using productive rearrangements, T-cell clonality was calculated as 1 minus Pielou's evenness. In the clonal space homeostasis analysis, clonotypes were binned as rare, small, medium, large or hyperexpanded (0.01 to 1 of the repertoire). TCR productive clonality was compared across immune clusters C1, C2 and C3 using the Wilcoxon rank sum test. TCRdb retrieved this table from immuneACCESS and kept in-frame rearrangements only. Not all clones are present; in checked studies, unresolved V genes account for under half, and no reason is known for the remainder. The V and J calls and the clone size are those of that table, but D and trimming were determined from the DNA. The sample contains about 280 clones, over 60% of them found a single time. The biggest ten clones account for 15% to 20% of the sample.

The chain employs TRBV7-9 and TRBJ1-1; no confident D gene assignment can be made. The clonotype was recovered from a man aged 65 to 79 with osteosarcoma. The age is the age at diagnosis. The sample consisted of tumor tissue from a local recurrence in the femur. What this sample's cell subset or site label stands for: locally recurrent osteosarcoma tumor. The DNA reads TGTGCCAGCACGGGCGCCCCTGAAGCTTTCTTT. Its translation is CASTGAPEAFF.